This passage covers 2 T cell receptor beta chains from one sample sequenced in a study of T cell responses to AZD1222 COVID-19 vaccine. This table comes from immunoSEQ multiplex PCR, and its TCRdb copy is limited to in-frame clones, with some not included. The sample totals about 140,000 clones. The sample was peripheral blood. All receptors derive from an adult in good health.

The rearrangement joins TRBV18 to TRBJ1-2; TRBD1 agrees at 9 bases. V lost 3 bases, J lost 4 bases, and 3 bases stayed unmatched. CDR1 and CDR2 from the germline V gene are KGHSH and LQKENI. The CDR3 runs to 14 residues. The chain's CDR3 is CASSPRGQGYGYTF. The CDR3 DNA reads as TGTGCCAGCTCACCTCGGGGACAGGGCTATGGCTACACCTTC.

Here the CDR3 DNA reads TGCGCCAGCAGCTTGGCCGGCGGGGGCAATCAGCCCCAGCATTTT. Amino acids: CASSLAGGGNQPQHF. The V and J genes are TRBV5-1 and TRBJ1-5, with unresolved D. The germline CDR1 and CDR2 sequences are SGHRS and YFSETQ. The CDR3 consists of 15 residues. V lost 0 bases to trimming and J lost 2 bases, with 9 bases between them.